This TCR beta chain was sequenced in a study of T-cell memory formation after mild COVID-19. Study results and limitations: Most CD4+ clones that shrank were in CM and EM, while CD8+ ones turned up in EMRA.

This clonotype was observed at least ten times. Its antigen is as yet unknown. Constant-segment primers and 5'RACE yielded cDNA libraries for TCR alpha and TCR beta, each carrying sample barcodes and UMIs. Via MiXCR, TCRdb re-called the 5' RACE reads, giving one row per CDR3 protein. The repertoire has about 410,000 distinct CDR3 sequences, roughly 18% of them found once; the top ten carry roughly 21%. The CDR3 length is 20 residues. V shed 0 bases, J shed 0 bases, and the junction held 14 bases outside the gene matches. CDR1 and CDR2 from the germline V gene are DFQATT and SNEGSKA (reference sequence).

Sequenced input: PBMCs or a T cell subset sorted from them (not recorded which). The sequence was collected from a man aged 18 to 30 who had mild COVID-19 (a few samples of this study predate the infection). Cell type and time point are not known. The gene calls are TRBV20-1 and TRBJ2-3, with 11 bases that match TRBD2. This CDR3 is CSARDEPLAGGTYSTDTQYF. The DNA of the CDR3 is TGCAGTGCTAGAGATGAGCCCCTAGCGGGGGGCACTTATAGCACAGATACGCAGTATTTT.